A selection of T cell receptor beta chains follows, all from one sample in a study of beta chain features in type 1 diabetes. Clones were read by immunoSEQ multiplex PCR, and TCRdb kept only the in-frame ones, dropping some. The sample carries about 900,000 clones, roughly a sixth recorded once. Sequenced sample: naive CD4+ T cells from blood. The receptors originated from a woman between 18 and 30 years old in good health. Both conserved end residues are trimmed from each CDR3. Each record gives: J gene, V gene, CDR3 protein.

TRBJ2-2	TRBV7-3	ASSLWGSGELF
TRBJ2-7	TRBV7-9	ASSRLAGTSYEQY
TRBJ1-1	TRBV5-4	ASSTGWGGNTEAF
TRBJ1-2	TRBV28	ASSHRANYGYT
TRBJ2-2	TRBV7-2	ASSPSGTGELF
TRBJ2-7	TRBV7-6	ASSKEGAGAVYEQY
TRBJ2-7	TRBV9	ASSQGVEQY
TRBJ2-4	TRBV7-2	ASSLVGGKIAVNIQY
TRBJ2-3	TRBV15	ATSVRDTDTQY
TRBJ2-3	TRBV11-2	ASSPEGERTQY
TRBJ2-5	TRBV5-4	ASSLRGAQETQY
TRBJ2-5	TRBV4-2	ASSQDISSGSGETQY
TRBJ1-1	TRBV7-3	ASSLMGPNTEAF
TRBJ2-4	TRBV10-3	ASQVSIAKNIQY
TRBJ2-2	TRBV19	ASSRLAGELF
TRBJ1-4	TRBV15	ATSRVVTSNEKLF
TRBJ2-1	TRBV28	ASSGTSGGDNEQF
TRBJ2-2	TRBV19	ASSILAPGRGDTGELF
TRBJ2-7	TRBV2	ASGGDSSSYEQY
TRBJ1-2	TRBV18	ASSPRREGGYT
TRBJ2-7	TRBV28	ASRDIGLAGYEQY
TRBJ1-2	TRBV6-6	ASSEGAAYGYT
TRBJ2-1	TRBV9	ASSNPREGRLHEQF
TRBJ2-7	TRBV7-3	ASRQREGPPYEQY
TRBJ2-5	TRBV6-5	ASSSVSQETQY
TRBJ1-2	TRBV28	ASSLPGPTYGYT
TRBJ2-1	TRBV5-4	ASSKSGSTANEQF
TRBJ2-7	TRBV28	ASSLPLGQGTYEQY
TRBJ2-7	TRBV5-1	ASSSRDRVGEQY
TRBJ2-1	TRBV7-8	ASSYTAGRNEQF
TRBJ1-3	TRBV11-3	ASSIGEGNTIY
TRBJ2-7	TRBV7-2	ASSLTRTSGLGEQY
TRBJ2-7	TRBV7-6	ASSLASSAPYEQY
TRBJ2-6	TRBV5-1	ASSLPGVSGANVLT
TRBJ2-1	TRBV10-3	ATTLAGGRTNEQF
TRBJ1-4	TRBV10-3	AISEGGGGNEKLF
TRBJ2-3	TRBV7-9	ASSFGEVNTQY
TRBJ2-5	TRBV10-3	AISQGQGTQY
TRBJ2-1	TRBV14	ASSLSLAGEKNEQF
TRBJ1-4	TRBV6-1	ATRRDGNEKLF